A selection of T cell receptor beta chains follows, all from one sample in a study of CD8 T cells in ankylosing spondylitis. TCRdb re-analysed the 5' RACE reads in MiXCR, keeping a single row per CDR3 protein. The sample records more than 35,000 distinct CDR3 sequences, approximately 6% being singletons. Sequenced input: blood, either unsorted or a sorted T cell fraction (not recorded which). Receptor source: a male donor with ankylosing spondylitis or in good health (not recorded which). The CDR3 runs from the conserved cysteine through the conserved F or W. The D gene is left open where the match is weak. Expanded clones get a size class; other rows say once, few or many, or leave the size out.

size,J,V,D,CDR3,DNA
many,TRBJ1-4,TRBV20-1,.,CSASPGRSTEKLFF,TGCAGTGCTAGTCCCGGACGTAGTACTGAAAAACTGTTTTTT
.,TRBJ2-3,TRBV20-1,.,CSATRTVFTDTQYF,TGCAGTGCAACCAGGACAGTCTTCACAGATACGCAGTATTTT
many,TRBJ2-1,TRBV5-1,.,CASSLPGYNEQFF,TGCGCCAGCAGCTTGCCGGGCTACAATGAGCAGTTCTTC
many,TRBJ1-4,TRBV28,.,CASSLMGVNEKLFF,TGTGCCAGCAGTCTCATGGGGGTTAATGAAAAACTGTTTTTT
many,TRBJ2-5,TRBV5-1,.,CASSLLAGGQETQYF,TGCGCCAGCAGCTTGTTGGCAGGTGGCCAAGAGACCCAGTACTTC
many,TRBJ2-1,TRBV19,TRBD1,CASNTGTEYNEQFF,TGTGCCAGTAATACCGGGACAGAATACAATGAGCAGTTCTTC
many,TRBJ2-1,TRBV28,.,CATLPGSYNEQFF,TGTGCCACCCTCCCGGGCTCCTACAATGAGCAGTTCTTC
few,TRBJ1-2,TRBV7-9,TRBD1,CASSSTGENTF,TGTGCCAGCAGCTCGACAGGGGAGAACACCTTC
many,TRBJ1-1,TRBV29-1,.,CSVEGRVGNTEAFF,TGCAGCGTTGAAGGCAGGGTAGGGAACACTGAAGCTTTCTTT
many,TRBJ2-2,TRBV7-2,TRBD1,CASSLKGGPTGELFF,TGTGCCAGCAGCTTAAAAGGGGGCCCCACCGGGGAGCTGTTTTTT
many,TRBJ2-3,TRBV24-1,.,CATSDLSGGRGTQYF,TGTGCCACCAGTGATTTGTCCGGGGGCCGGGGGACGCAGTATTTT
many,TRBJ1-1,TRBV6-1,.,CASSDVIPGDTEAFF,TGTGCCAGCAGCGATGTGATTCCGGGGGACACTGAAGCTTTCTTT
many,TRBJ1-1,TRBV20-1,.,CSAQPWDTEAFF,TGCAGTGCTCAACCGTGGGACACTGAAGCTTTCTTT
many,TRBJ1-1,TRBV20-1,.,CSAQGLILESGTEAFF,TGCAGTGCGCAAGGTCTTATTCTTGAGAGCGGCACTGAAGCTTTCTTT
few,TRBJ2-1,TRBV27,.,CASSLRNNEQFF,TGTGCCAGCAGTTTACGAAACAATGAGCAGTTCTTC
many,TRBJ2-3,TRBV4-2,.,CASEGAGADTQYF,TGTGCCAGCGAAGGGGCCGGGGCAGATACGCAGTATTTT
.,TRBJ1-1,TRBV2,.,CASSERQLRNTEAFF,TGTGCCAGCAGTGAAAGGCAGCTTCGGAACACTGAAGCTTTCTTT
many,TRBJ2-3,TRBV5-1,.,CASSLPSRADTQYF,TGCGCCAGCAGCTTGCCCTCCCGGGCGGATACGCAGTATTTT
many,TRBJ2-7,TRBV27,TRBD1,CASSSSPGTGRAYEQYF,TGTGCCAGCAGTTCGAGTCCCGGGACAGGTCGCGCCTACGAGCAGTACTTC
many,TRBJ2-3,TRBV7-2,.,CASSRDGSADTQYF,TGTGCCAGCAGCCGGGACGGGTCGGCAGATACGCAGTATTTT
many,TRBJ1-1,TRBV27,TRBD1,CASSLDREVLNTEAFF,TGTGCCAGCAGCCTAGACAGGGAGGTGTTGAACACTGAAGCTTTCTTT
.,TRBJ2-1,TRBV5-1,TRBD1,CASSSRDRDEQFF,TGCGCCAGCAGCTCCCGGGACAGGGATGAGCAGTTCTTC
many,TRBJ2-2,TRBV5-1,TRBD1,CASSLGRTGGSVGELFF,TGCGCCAGCAGCCTGGGCCGGACAGGTGGTTCTGTCGGGGAGCTGTTTTTT
many,TRBJ1-1,TRBV12-3/TRBV12-4,TRBD1,CASSSGQGARYTEAFF,TGTGCCAGCAGTTCGGGACAGGGGGCACGGTACACTGAAGCTTTCTTT
many,TRBJ2-1,TRBV11-2,TRBD1,CASSLIARTGTGDYNEQFF,TGTGCCAGCAGCTTAATCGCCCGAACTGGGACAGGGGACTACAATGAGCAGTTCTTC
many,TRBJ2-7,TRBV3-1,.,CASSLFTYEQYF,TGTGCCAGCAGCCTTTTTACCTACGAGCAGTACTTC
.,TRBJ2-7,TRBV4-1,.,CASSQRQASSYEQYF,TGCGCCAGCAGCCAGAGACAGGCCTCCTCCTACGAGCAGTACTTC
many,TRBJ2-5,TRBV2,TRBD2,CASRRRTSGEETQYF,TGTGCCAGCAGGAGGAGGACTAGCGGGGAGGAGACCCAGTACTTC
many,TRBJ1-1,TRBV7-9,TRBD1,CASSIAQGRNTEAFF,TGTGCCAGCAGCATCGCACAGGGGAGGAACACTGAAGCTTTCTTT
many,TRBJ2-1,TRBV10-2,.,CASSAQRDNEQFF,TGCGCCAGCAGTGCGCAGCGGGACAATGAGCAGTTCTTC
few,TRBJ2-1,TRBV7-2,.,CASSGEGAPRSYNEQFF,TGTGCCAGCAGCGGAGAGGGTGCCCCCCGCTCCTACAATGAGCAGTTCTTC
many,TRBJ2-1,TRBV7-2,.,CASSGRDSSYNEQFF,TGTGCCAGCAGCGGCCGGGACTCCTCCTACAATGAGCAGTTCTTC
many,TRBJ1-1,TRBV24-1,TRBD1,CATSDPRTDRGGAFF,TGTGCCACCAGTGATCCTCGAACCGACAGGGGCGGAGCTTTCTTT
many,TRBJ2-1,TRBV5-1,.,CASSLGKDSYNEQFF,TGCGCCAGCAGCTTGGGCAAGGATTCCTACAATGAGCAGTTCTTC
.,TRBJ2-6,TRBV24-1,TRBD1,CATSDYGTGSSGANVLTF,TGTGCCACCAGTGATTACGGGACAGGAAGCTCTGGGGCCAACGTCCTGACTTTC
many,TRBJ2-1,TRBV28,.,CASSLLGYNEQFF,TGTGCCAGCAGTTTATTAGGATACAATGAGCAGTTCTTC
many,TRBJ2-5,TRBV20-1,TRBD2,CSAHGGKETQYF,TGCAGTGCCCACGGGGGGAAAGAGACCCAGTACTTC
.,TRBJ2-1,TRBV2,TRBD2,CASTLAGENSEQFF,TGTGCCAGCACCCTAGCGGGCGAAAACAGTGAGCAGTTCTTC
many,TRBJ2-2,TRBV7-9,.,CASSLVGPGELFF,TGTGCCAGCAGCCTTGTGGGGCCCGGGGAGCTGTTTTTT
many,TRBJ2-6,TRBV29-1,.,CSVGSGANVLTF,TGCAGCGTTGGATCGGGGGCCAACGTCCTGACTTTC
few,TRBJ2-5,TRBV30,.,CACSVTTSTQETQYF,TGTGCCTGCTCGGTAACTACCTCGACCCAAGAGACCCAGTACTTC
many,TRBJ1-1,TRBV29-1,.,CSIDRKNTEAFF,TGCAGCATTGACAGAAAGAACACTGAAGCTTTCTTT
many,TRBJ1-1,TRBV7-8,.,CASSFRGALGTEAFF,TGTGCCAGCAGCTTCCGGGGGGCCCTGGGAACTGAAGCTTTCTTT
many,TRBJ1-6,TRBV6-5,.,CASSHGGSTSSYNSPLHF,TGTGCCAGCAGTCACGGTGGCTCCACGAGCTCCTATAATTCACCCCTCCACTTT
many,TRBJ2-1,TRBV4-1,TRBD2,CASSPRARGIYNEQFF,TGCGCCAGCAGCCCCCGTGCGCGGGGGATATACAATGAGCAGTTCTTC